This entry lists 5 T cell receptor beta chains sequenced from one sample in a study of cytomegalovirus exposure and HLA in healthy donors. The PCR had 60 Vbeta and 13 Jbeta primers. Repertoires were generated with immunoSEQ multiplex PCR, while TCRdb's copy carries only in-frame clones and drops some. The data show hundreds of thousands of clones, more than 55% seen once. The sample comprised PBMCs. These receptors were obtained from a female donor in good health and CMV-seronegative.

The chain combines TRBV12-5 with TRBJ1-1; D ambiguous. CDR3 length: 12 amino acids. The germline gives CDR1 LGHNT, CDR2 FRNRAP. Trimming cost V 0 bases and J 10 bases, with 9 bases left between them. In DNA, the CDR3 is TGTGCTAGTGGTTTGGTAGCGAGGCTAGCTTTCTTT. Its translation is CASGLVARLAFF.

This rearrangement joins TRBV12-2 to TRBJ2-7; TRBD2 reflects the table's D call only, with no check against the DNA. TRBV12-2 is a recognized pseudogene. The CDR3 is 19 amino acids. CDR3 DNA: TGTGCAAGTCGCTCGCTCTGGGGGGGACTAGCGAAGTTCGAGTACGAGCAGTACTTC. Its protein is CASRSLWGGLAKFEYEQYF.

This chain links TRBV7-9 with TRBJ2-7; 11 positions agree with TRBD2. This CDR3 contains 14 residues. V lost 5 bases to trimming and J lost 2 bases; unmatched junction nucleotides: 2. Germline V gives CDR1 SEHNR, CDR2 FQNEAQ (reference sequence). This chain's CDR3 is CASSGTSGAYEQYF. The CDR3, as DNA: TGTGCCAGCAGCGGGACTAGCGGAGCCTACGAGCAGTACTTC. The full variable domain, in which reference TRBV7-9 and TRBJ2-7 provide the parts outside the CDR3, is DTGVSQNPRHKITKRGQNVTFRCDPISEHNRLYWYRQTLGQGPEFLTYFQNEAQLEKSRLLSDRFSAERPKGSFSTLEIQRTEQGDSAMYLCASSGTSGAYEQYFGPGTRLTVT.

This clone was seen only a few times. A read error may produce the germline difference seen at one junction end. The V gene is TRBV18, the J gene TRBJ1-1; no clear D. The germline CDR1 and CDR2 sequences are KGHSH and LQKENI. The CDR3 runs 13 residues. CDR3 loop: CASSPNEAAAGIF. CDR3 DNA sequence: TGTGCCAGCTCACCAAACGAGGCGGCGGCGGGGATATTT. Variable domain in full (rest from reference TRBV18 and TRBJ1-1): NAGVMQNPRHLVRRRGQEARLRCSPMKGHSHVYWYRQLPEEGLKFMVYLQKENIIDESGMPKERFSAEFPKEGPSILRIQQVVRGDSAAYFCASSPNEAAAGIFGQGTRLTVV.

This clone was found once. The chain combines TRBV28 with TRBJ1-5, with TRBD1 identical over 10 bases. CDR1 and CDR2 (germline): MDHEN, SYDVKM. This CDR3 comprises 16 residues. J gave up 0 bases and V 3 bases, and 2 bases lay outside the gene matches. Here the CDR3 reads CASSFRTGGSNQPQHF. The CDR3, as DNA: TGTGCCAGCAGTTTCCGGACAGGGGGTAGCAATCAGCCCCAGCATTTT.